The next 16 T cell receptor beta chains were all read from a single sample in a study of cytotoxic CD8 clonotypes in ibrutinib-treated CLL. The protocol was immunoSEQ multiplex PCR, while the TCRdb copy is restricted to in-frame clones and leaves out a portion. The data contain approximately 67,000 clones, more than 70% of them singletons. The material was PBMCs, obtained at disease progression, from a patient treated with ibrutinib. Receptors were obtained from a human donor with chronic lymphocytic leukemia.

The chain joins TRBV28 to TRBJ1-1; D gene unclear. This CDR3 comprises 11 residues. Per germline, CDR1 MDHEN and CDR2 SYDVKM. Trimming removed 6 bases at V and 2 bases at J, with 4 bases between. The CDR3: CASRRNTEAFF. DNA of the CDR3: TGTGCCAGCAGGAGAAACACTGAAGCTTTCTTT. Supplemented by reference TRBV28 and TRBJ1-1, the full variable domain reads DVKVTQSSRYLVKRTGEKVFLECVQDMDHENMFWYRQDPGLGLRLIYFSYDVKMKEKGDIPEGYSVSREKKERFSLILESASTNQTSMYLCASRRNTEAFFGQGTRLTVV.

A note on this clone: Germline and junction disagree at one end, which may indicate a read error. The chain carries TRBV29-1 and TRBJ1-2, with 7 bases fitting TRBD1. The CDR3 is 13 residues long. The germline V gene has CDR1 SQVTM and CDR2 ANQGSEA. CDR3 in DNA: TGCAGCGTTAAAGAGGGGGCGGCTTATGGCTACACCTTC. Translated: CSVKEGAAYGYTF. Filled out from reference TRBV29-1 and TRBJ1-2, the complete variable domain reads SAVISQKPSRDICQRGTSLTIQCQVDSQVTMMFWYRQQPGQSLTLIATANQGSEATYESGFVIDKFPISRPNLTFSTLTVSNMSPEDSSIYLCSVKEGAAYGYTFGSGTRLTVV.

The chain carries TRBV6-5 and TRBJ2-7; 7 bases are a match to TRBD2. V was pared by 10 bases and J by 2 bases, with 5 bases of the junction left unmatched. CDR3 length equals 12 residues. Germline V gene lookup returns CDR1 MNHEY and CDR2 SVGAGI. CDR3 DNA sequence: TGTGCCATCTCAACTAGCGCCTACGAGCAGTACTTC. Amino acid sequence: CAISTSAYEQYF.

This rearrangement joins TRBV20-1 to TRBJ2-7; D possibly uses TRBD1 or TRBD2 (6 bases each). The length of the CDR3 is 11 residues. Germline CDR1 DFQATT, CDR2 SNEGSKA (reference sequence). Trimming left V 4 bases short and J 4 bases short, with 8 bases between. The CDR3 spells CSAKGGYEQYF. The CDR3 nucleotides are TGCAGTGCTAAGGGGGGATACGAGCAGTACTTC.

The V call is TRBV29-1, the J call TRBJ2-3; D is unclear. Trimming cost V 7 bases and J 1 base, with 6 bases left between them. Germline CDR1 SQVTM, CDR2 ANQGSEA. The CDR3 is made up of 11 amino acids. The CDR3 loop is CSGAGTDTQYF. CDR3 nucleotide sequence: TGCAGCGGGGCGGGCACAGATACGCAGTATTTT.

The J gene is TRBJ2-7, the V gene TRBV19, with 9 bases fitting TRBD2. Per the germline V gene, CDR1 is LNHDA and CDR2 is SQIVND (reference sequence). Losses at the gene ends were 4 bases for V and 2 bases for J; bases not matched to a gene: 21. CDR3 length: 20 amino acids. The CDR3 loop is CASSKIFLAGITRRAYEQYF. CDR3 bases: TGTGCCAGTAGTAAAATATTTCTAGCGGGGATCACCCGCCGAGCCTACGAGCAGTACTTC.

The table lists this clone with many counts. CDR3 coding DNA: TGTGCCACGGACTGGCTAGACAGGGAGGGAAGCTATGGCTACACCTTC. Its protein product is CATDWLDREGSYGYTF. The chain links TRBV15 to TRBJ1-2; 7 positions match TRBD1. Germline CDR1 reads LNHNV; CDR2 reads YYDKDF (reference sequence). This CDR3 is 16 amino acids long. J lost 4 bases, V lost 9 bases, and 17 bases had no gene match.

J is TRBJ2-5 and V is TRBV7-9; D might be TRBD2 (6 bases). Per germline, CDR1 SEHNR and CDR2 FQNEAQ (reference sequence). The CDR3 runs to 15 residues. V was clipped by 4 bases and J by 3 bases, with 15 bases between them. CDR3 protein: CASSWTRDSEETQYF. CDR3 coding DNA: TGTGCCAGCAGCTGGACCCGGGACTCGGAAGAGACCCAGTACTTC.

CDR3 protein: CASSLTGDYEQYF. CDR3 nucleotide sequence: TGTGCCAGCAGCTTGACGGGAGACTACGAGCAGTACTTC. The chain joins TRBV5-6 to TRBJ2-7, with a possible D match to TRBD2 (6 bases). Trimming left V 1 base short and J 3 bases short, with 8 bases between. CDR3 length: 13 residues. CDR1 and CDR2 (germline): SGHDT, YYEEEE.

The chain couples TRBV5-1 to TRBJ2-4, with 12 bases aligning to TRBD2. Germline CDR1 and CDR2: SGHRS and YFSETQ. This CDR3 region has 18 residues. The V and J ends lost 0 bases and 7 bases, in that order; junction bases with no gene match: 11. The CDR3 nucleotides are TGCGCCAGCAGCTTGGCCCCTAGCGGGGGGGCCGCAGGGAACATTCAGTACTTC. This sequence encodes CASSLAPSGGAAGNIQYF.

The chain employs TRBV9 and TRBJ2-5, with D uncertain. The V gene's germline CDR1 is SGDLS and CDR2 YYNGEE. Trimming took off 0 bases at V and 0 bases at J, with 12 bases between the two ends. The CDR3 consists of 16 residues. The CDR3 spells CASSVGHSQYQETQYF. The CDR3 coding sequence is TGTGCCAGCAGCGTAGGCCACAGCCAGTACCAAGAGACCCAGTACTTC.

The chain employs TRBV7-6 and TRBJ1-6; D unclear. V shed 6 bases and J shed 5 bases, with 14 bases lying between them. Germline V gives CDR1 SGHVS, CDR2 FNYEAQ. This CDR3 is 15 amino acids long. The CDR3 is CASRRRPGDNSPLHF. For the CDR3, the DNA is TGTGCCAGCAGACGACGCCCCGGCGATAATTCACCCCTCCACTTT.

About this clone: The identical CDR3 is also encoded by other nucleotide sequences in the sample. The chain combines TRBV4-2 with TRBJ2-3; 12 positions agree with TRBD2. V dropped 0 bases and J dropped 3; count of bases not matched to a gene: 1. Germline loops: CDR1 LGHNA, CDR2 YNFKEQ. CDR3 length: 16 amino acids. The CDR3 DNA reads TGTGCCAGCAGCCAAGAGCTAGCGGGGGGGACAGATACGCAGTATTTT. The encoded protein is CASSQELAGGTDTQYF.

The chain is built from TRBV7-9 and TRBJ2-1, with 10 nucleotides matching TRBD2. CDR1 SEHNR and CDR2 FQNEAQ come from the germline V gene (reference sequence). V was clipped by 5 bases and J by 7 bases; unmatched bases: 5. The CDR3 totals 14 residues. CDR3 residues: CASSPGLALNEQFF. DNA for the CDR3: TGTGCCAGCAGCCCGGGACTAGCGCTTAATGAGCAGTTCTTC.

This clone came up a few times. This chain uses TRBV30 with TRBJ1-5; D perhaps matches TRBD1 (5 bases). Germline V gene sequence: CDR1 GTSNPN, CDR2 SVGIG (reference sequence). The CDR3 sequence is 13 residues long. V lost 2 bases and J lost 4, with 9 bases in between. CDR3 bases: TGTGCCTGGAGTAAGAGGGGTAATCAGCCCCAGCATTTT. Its protein product is CAWSKRGNQPQHF.

V gene TRBV18 combines with J gene TRBJ2-2, with D uncertain. The CDR3 is 17 amino acids. Germline V gene data show CDR1 as KGHSH and CDR2 as LQKENI. The germline V and J ends were trimmed by 1 base and 1 base, with 13 bases remaining between them. The CDR3, as DNA: TGTGCCAGCTCACCACTGTTTTCACTCCGGAACACCGGGGAGCTGTTTTTT. Translated, it gives CASSPLFSLRNTGELFF.